The following is a TCR beta chain sequence with its context. What it binds is not known. The data stem from a study of PD-1 blockade in classical Hodgkin lymphoma. Study findings and constraints: Compared with healthy donors, newly diagnosed patients reportedly showed lower baseline TCR diversity.

Autologous stem cell transplantation was followed by relapse in every patient, and brentuximab vedotin exposure varied. Complete response, partial response or progressive disease made up the best responses. The CDR3 loop spans 13 amino acids. Germline V gene sequence: CDR1 MNHNS, CDR2 SASEGT. Trimming removed 8 bases from V and 4 bases from J, with 14 bases in between. Generated by immunoSEQ multiplex PCR, the TCRdb table keeps only in-frame clones and is missing some. Found here are some 64,000 clones, 80% to 90% of them singletons; the top ten hold 15%. The sequenced sample was peripheral blood mononuclear cells (PBMCs), obtained at baseline. The gene calls are TRBV6-1 and TRBJ1-2; D unclear. The clonotype was recovered from a human donor with classical Hodgkin lymphoma. The CDR3 here is CASADWRGYGYTF. CDR3 bases: TGTGCCAGCGCGGATTGGCGGGGCTATGGCTACACCTTC.